This T cell receptor beta chain derives from a study of T-cell reconstitution after alpha-beta-depleted transplantation in children. This clonotype was counted many times. Trimming pared 7 bases from V and 9 bases from J, leaving 24 bases between. Per the germline V gene, CDR1 is MNHEY and CDR2 is SVGEGT. This CDR3 is built from 15 residues. Unique molecular identifiers were built into the TCRbeta library. TCRdb used MiXCR to reprocess the PCR reads, holding one entry per CDR3 protein. The table shows about 260,000 distinct CDR3 sequences, with around 7.8% occurring only once. The chain couples TRBV6-2 or TRBV6-3 to TRBJ1-1, with D uncertain. This clonotype originated in a male patient between 10 and 17 years old who had a stem cell transplant for acute lymphoblastic leukemia, so the T cells may come from the graft donor. The starting material was PBMCs, mostly from graft donor cells, obtained 180 days after TCRalphabeta/CD19-depleted stem cell transplant. The CDR3 DNA is TGTGCCAGCATGACCCCGGGCTTTGGAAGCCCGAAAGCTTTCTTT. Residues: CASMTPGFGSPKAFF.